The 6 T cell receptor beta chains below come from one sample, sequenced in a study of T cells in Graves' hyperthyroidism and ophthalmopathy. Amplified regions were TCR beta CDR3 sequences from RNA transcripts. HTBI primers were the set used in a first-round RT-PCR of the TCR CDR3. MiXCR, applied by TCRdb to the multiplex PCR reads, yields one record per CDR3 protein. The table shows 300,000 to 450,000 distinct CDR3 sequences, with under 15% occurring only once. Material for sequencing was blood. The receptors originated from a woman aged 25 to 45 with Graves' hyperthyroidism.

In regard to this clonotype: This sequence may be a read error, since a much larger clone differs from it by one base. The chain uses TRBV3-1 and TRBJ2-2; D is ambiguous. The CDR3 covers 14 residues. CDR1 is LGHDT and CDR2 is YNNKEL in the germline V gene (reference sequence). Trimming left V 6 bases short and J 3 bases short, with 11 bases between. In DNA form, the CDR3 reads TGTGCCAGCAGGCCAACCCCGTACACCGGGGAGCTGTTTTTT. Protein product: CASRPTPYTGELFF.

The CDR3 loop is CASKVYRGGNQPQHF. CDR3 coding DNA: TGTGCCAGCAAGGTTTACAGAGGAGGCAATCAGCCCCAGCATTTT. The chain employs TRBV28 and TRBJ1-5; D is unresolved. The V gene's germline CDR1 is MDHEN and CDR2 SYDVKM. The V and J ends lost 7 bases and 2 bases respectively, with 15 bases between them. The CDR3 has 15 residues.

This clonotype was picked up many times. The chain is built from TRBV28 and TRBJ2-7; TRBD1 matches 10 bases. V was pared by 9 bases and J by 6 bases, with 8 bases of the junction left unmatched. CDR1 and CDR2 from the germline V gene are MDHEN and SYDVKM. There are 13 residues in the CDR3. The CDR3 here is CASHRTGGGEQYF. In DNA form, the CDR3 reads TGTGCCAGTCACAGGACAGGGGGGGGCGAGCAGTACTTC.

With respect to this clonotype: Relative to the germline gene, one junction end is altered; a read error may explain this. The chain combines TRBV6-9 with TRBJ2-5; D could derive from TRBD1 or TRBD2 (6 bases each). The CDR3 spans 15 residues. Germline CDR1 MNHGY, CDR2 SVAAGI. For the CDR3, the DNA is TGTACCAGCAGTTCCGGCGGGACATATGAAGAGACCCAGTACTTC. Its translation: CTSSSGGTYEETQYF.

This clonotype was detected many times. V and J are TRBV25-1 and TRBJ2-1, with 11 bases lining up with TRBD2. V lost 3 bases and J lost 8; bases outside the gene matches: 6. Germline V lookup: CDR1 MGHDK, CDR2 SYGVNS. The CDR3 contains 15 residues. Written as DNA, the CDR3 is TGTGCCAGCAGTGATCTTACTAGCGGGAGCGATGAGCAGTTCTTC. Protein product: CASSDLTSGSDEQFF.

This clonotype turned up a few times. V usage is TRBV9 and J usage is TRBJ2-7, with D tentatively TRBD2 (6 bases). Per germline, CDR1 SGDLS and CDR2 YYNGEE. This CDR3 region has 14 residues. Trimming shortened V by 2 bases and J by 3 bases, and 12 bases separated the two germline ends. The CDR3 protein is CASSVGGTDYEQYF. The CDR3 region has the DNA TGTGCCAGCAGCGTCGGCGGGACCGACTACGAGCAGTACTTC.